The 20 T cell receptor beta chains listed next were all sequenced from one sample in a study of T cell responses to AZD1222 COVID-19 vaccine. TCRdb's copy holds only in-frame clones and misses some; the assay was immunoSEQ multiplex PCR. The sample consists of about 53,000 clones, roughly 80% of them appearing once. The source was peripheral blood, collected on day 0 of AZD1222 vaccination. These receptor sequences come from an adult in good health.

The rearrangement links TRBV14 to TRBJ1-1; D is undetermined. The CDR3 contains 17 residues. Trimming removed 0 bases from V and 2 bases from J, with 16 bases in between. From germline, CDR1 is SGHDN and CDR2 FVKESK. CDR3 in DNA: TGTGCCAGCAGCCAAGATAAACGGCGGTTTAGAAACACTGAAGCTTTCTTT. Encoded protein: CASSQDKRRFRNTEAFF. The full variable domain, its missing parts supplied by reference TRBV14 and TRBJ1-1, is EAGVTQFPSHSVIEKGQTVTLRCDPISGHDNLYWYRRVMGKEIKFLLHFVKESKQDESGMPNNRFLAERTGGTYSTLKVQPAELEDSGVYFCASSQDKRRFRNTEAFFGQGTRLTVV.

CDR3 nucleotide sequence: TGTGCCAGCAGTGAGGGACCGATAGCGGGATTCGGGGCTTACAATGAGCAGTTCTTC. This gives the protein CASSEGPIAGFGAYNEQFF. The gene calls are TRBV2 and TRBJ2-1; 8 nucleotides line up with TRBD2. J gave up 4 bases and V 3 bases, and 17 bases lay outside the gene matches. Germline values: CDR1 SNHLY, CDR2 FYNNEI. The CDR3 is 19 residues long.

This sequence joins TRBV7-2 and TRBJ2-7; D uncertain. Trimming pared 5 bases from V and 3 bases from J, leaving 8 bases between. The CDR3 sequence is 12 residues long. Per germline, CDR1 SGHTA and CDR2 FQGNSA. CDR3 coding DNA: TGTGCCAGCAGCCTACTTTACTACGAGCAGTACTTC. It yields the protein CASSLLYYEQYF.

This chain uses TRBV9 with TRBJ2-3, with no clear D. Looked up from germline, CDR1 is SGDLS and CDR2 is YYNGEE. V was shortened by 4 bases and J by 0 bases, with 9 bases between the two germline ends. The CDR3 totals 14 residues. CDR3: CASSSRVSTDTQYF. CDR3 DNA: TGTGCCAGCAGCTCCCGGGTTAGCACAGATACGCAGTATTTT. The whole variable domain, remainder taken from reference TRBV9 and TRBJ2-3, is DSGVTQTPKHLITATGQRVTLRCSPRSGDLSVYWYQQSLDQGLQFLIQYYNGEERAKGNILERFSAQQFPDLHSELNLSSLELGDSALYFCASSSRVSTDTQYFGPGTRLTVL.

The chain recombines TRBV5-1 with TRBJ2-3, with D tentatively TRBD1 (6 bases). V lost 0 bases to trimming and J lost 2 bases, with 13 bases between them. Germline V gene sequence: CDR1 SGHRS, CDR2 YFSETQ. The CDR3 has 16 residues. The CDR3 DNA reads as TGCGCCAGCAGCTTGGATGGGGGCGCCGCCACAGATACGCAGTATTTT. Translating it yields CASSLDGGAATDTQYF.

CDR3: CASRATTGSANSPLHF. CDR3 DNA: TGTGCCAGCAGAGCCACGACAGGGTCCGCGAATTCACCCCTCCACTTT. The chain uses TRBV2 and TRBJ1-6; 7 nucleotides match TRBD1. J was trimmed by 7 bases and V by 6 bases; bases with no gene match: 12. Per the germline V gene, CDR1 is SNHLY and CDR2 is FYNNEI. The CDR3 contains 16 residues.

About this clone: The sample contains more than one DNA sequence encoding this CDR3. The genes are TRBV6-5 and TRBJ1-5; weak D call: TRBD1 (6 bases). Germline V CDR1 and CDR2: MNHEY, SVGAGI. Trimming shortened V by 6 bases and J by 2 bases, and 14 bases separated the two germline ends. The CDR3 loop spans 15 amino acids. CDR3 coding DNA: TGTGCCAGCAGCCCGGGGGGCAGGGGCAATCAGCCCCAGCATTTT. Its protein product is CASSPGGRGNQPQHF.

The gene calls are TRBV5-4 and TRBJ1-5; D unresolved. The CDR3 is 12 amino acids. Germline CDR1 is SGHNT and CDR2 is YYREEE (reference sequence). V shed 3 bases and J shed 6 bases, with 7 bases lying between them. Here the CDR3 reads CASSSYGQPQHF. CDR3 bases: TGTGCCAGCAGCTCGTACGGTCAGCCCCAGCATTTT.

The chain employs TRBV10-2 and TRBJ2-6; either TRBD1 or TRBD2 may supply D (5 bases each). There are 17 residues in the CDR3. Trimming left V 6 bases short and J 4 bases short, with 19 bases between. Germline-derived CDR1 and CDR2 are WSHSY and SAAADI. The CDR3 loop reads CASRVPGQGEGANVLTF. In DNA, the CDR3 is TGCGCCAGCAGGGTCCCCGGCCAGGGAGAAGGGGCCAACGTCCTGACTTTC.

The V and J genes are TRBV3-1 (or the pseudogene TRBV3-2) and TRBJ2-3, with 10 bases fitting TRBD2. The trim removed 1 base at V and 2 bases at J, leaving 6 bases unmatched. CDR3 size: 17 residues. Germline CDR1 is LGHDT and CDR2 is YNNKEL (reference sequence). The CDR3 region is CASSQGPTSGTTDTQYF. Here the CDR3 DNA reads TGTGCCAGCAGCCAAGGTCCTACTAGCGGGACCACAGATACGCAGTATTTT.

The chain links TRBV5-8 to TRBJ2-1; D is uncertain. The germline V and J ends were trimmed by 4 bases and 9 bases, with 14 bases remaining between them. CDR3 size: 13 residues. In germline, CDR1 is SGHTS, CDR2 YDEGEE. CDR3: CASSGVFGAEQFF. CDR3 sequence (DNA): TGTGCCAGCAGCGGAGTGTTCGGCGCTGAGCAGTTCTTC.

The V call is TRBV6-1, the J call TRBJ1-3; no firm D call. The CDR3 is 16 amino acids. V was clipped by 0 bases and J by 4 bases, with 13 bases between them. Germline values: CDR1 MNHNS, CDR2 SASEGT. The CDR3 DNA reads TGTGCCAGCAGTGAAGCGCTAGGCGACTCCGGAAACACCATATATTTT. Amino acid sequence: CASSEALGDSGNTIYF.

The genes are TRBV9 and TRBJ2-1; D might be TRBD2 (5 bases). This CDR3 is built from 14 residues. V was clipped by 0 bases and J by 9 bases, with 13 bases between them. The germline gives CDR1 SGDLS, CDR2 YYNGEE. The CDR3 protein is CASSVESGRGEQFF. The CDR3 nucleotides are TGTGCCAGCAGCGTAGAATCAGGTCGGGGTGAGCAGTTCTTC.

The chain combines TRBV6-6 with TRBJ1-4, with unresolved D. Germline CDR1 reads MNHNY; CDR2 reads SVGAGI (reference sequence). The ends were cut back, 0 bases at V and 5 bases at J, with 7 bases in the middle. There are 14 residues in the CDR3. The CDR3 region has the DNA TGTGCCAGCAGTTACTCGATTAGAAATGAAAAACTGTTTTTT. Translated, it gives CASSYSIRNEKLFF.

This clone has only a few counts. This chain uses TRBV5-1 with TRBJ1-3; possible D gene TRBD1, 5 bases. V dropped 4 bases and J dropped 4 bases, with 9 bases sitting between them. The CDR3 length is 13 residues. Per the germline V gene, CDR1 is SGHRS and CDR2 is YFSETQ. In DNA, the CDR3 is TGCGCCAGCAGCCCGGACACGGGAAACACCATATATTTT. Its translation: CASSPDTGNTIYF.

The chain has TRBV5-1 and TRBJ1-3; perhaps TRBD1 as D (6 bases). This CDR3 has 15 residues. The germline gives CDR1 SGHRS, CDR2 YFSETQ. Trimming stripped 5 bases from V and 0 bases from J, with 12 bases between. CDR3 sequence: CASSFTGTSGNTIYF. The DNA for the CDR3 is TGCGCCAGCAGTTTTACAGGGACCTCTGGAAACACCATATATTTT.

The rearrangement uses TRBV7-3 and TRBJ2-4; D might be TRBD1 (6 bases). The CDR3 runs to 13 residues. Germline loops: CDR1 SGHTA, CDR2 FQGTGA. The V and J ends lost 5 bases and 9 bases respectively, with 14 bases between them. The CDR3 sequence is CASSLGPQGIQYF. CDR3 nucleotides: TGTGCCAGCAGCCTGGGTCCACAGGGCATTCAGTACTTC.

This clone was detected only a few times. The gene calls are TRBV7-2 and TRBJ1-1; D may be TRBD1 (5 bases). The CDR3 length is 12 residues. The germline V gene encodes CDR1 SGHTA and CDR2 FQGNSA. With 2 bases removed from V and 11 bases from J, the gap between germline ends came to 12 bases. The CDR3 coding sequence is TGTGCCAGCAGCTTATTCGGGGGAGCGGCTTTCTTT. Translating it yields CASSLFGGAAFF.

This chain joins TRBV7-3 and TRBJ2-1, with a weak D call TRBD1 (6 bases). The germline V and J ends were trimmed by 6 bases and 10 bases, with 13 bases remaining between them. Germline V CDR1 and CDR2: SGHTA, FQGTGA. This CDR3 has 12 amino acids. CDR3 sequence (DNA): TGTGCCAGCAGTCGACGTGGGGGCGAGCAGTTCTTC. As protein: CASSRRGGEQFF.

The chain uses TRBV6-6 and TRBJ2-3; 8 bases align to TRBD1. V shed 4 bases and J 0 bases; nucleotides not matched to a gene: 6. CDR1 and CDR2 (germline): MNHNY, SVGAGI (reference sequence). The CDR3 loop spans 16 amino acids. CDR3 sequence: CASSSWWDRSTDTQYF. CDR3 nucleotide sequence: TGTGCCAGCAGTTCTTGGTGGGACAGGAGCACAGATACGCAGTATTTT.